The present T cell receptor beta chain was sequenced within a study of CD8 T cells in Susac syndrome. The CDR3 is 15 amino acids. The V end lost 1 base, the J end lost 0 bases, and 7 bases lay between the germline ends. CDR1 and CDR2 (germline): MNHEY, SMNVEV (reference sequence). Reverse transcription used about 0.5 to 1 ug RNA and random hexamers. Multiplex PCR with immunoSEQ amplified the TCR beta CDR3 across 54 Vbeta and 13 Jbeta. TCRdb reanalysed the immunoSEQ multiplex PCR reads using MiXCR and keeps one entry per CDR3 protein. The data hold around 190,000 distinct CDR3 sequences, with roughly 96% observed a single time. From blood CD8+ and CD4+ T cells, the TCR beta chain was sequenced. Controls were healthy donors chosen to match patients in age and sex. TEMRA cells were FACS-enriched, while CD8+ and CD4+ T cells were negatively isolated.

Sequencing input: CD4+ T cells from PBMCs. This clonotype was sampled from a human donor in good health. This chain connects TRBV27 to TRBJ1-3; D possibly corresponds to TRBD1 (5 bases). The CDR3 is CASSLLGGSGNTIYF. The CDR3 nucleotides are TGTGCCAGCAGTTTATTGGGGGGCTCTGGAAACACCATATATTTT.